Each of the 21 T cell receptor beta chains below was sequenced from the same sample in a study of blood T cell repertoires in COVID-19. TCRdb's table, derived via immunoSEQ multiplex PCR, lists solely in-frame clones and lacks some. This sample has a few hundred thousand clones, with 85% found just once. Material for sequencing was PBMCs or T cells enriched from blood (not recorded which). These receptors were obtained from a woman aged 45-60 years who had recovered from COVID-19.

This CDR3 is CAVGPRDYNTEAFF. In DNA form, the CDR3 reads TGTGCCGTTGGGCCCCGGGATTATAACACTGAAGCTTTCTTT. The V and J genes are TRBV6-5 and TRBJ1-1; no definite D call. The CDR3 covers 14 residues. Germline loops: CDR1 MNHEY, CDR2 SVGAGI. Trimming removed 11 bases from V and 2 bases from J, with 18 bases in between.

The genes are TRBV27 and TRBJ1-2, with TRBD1 identical over 7 bases. V lost 3 bases, J lost 8 bases, and 12 bases stayed unmatched. The CDR3 has 15 amino acids. The germline CDR1 and CDR2 sequences are MNHEY and SMNVEV (reference sequence). The CDR3 nucleotides are TGTGCCAGCAGTTTGTTGCCCCCAGGGGGAAGGGGCTACACCTTC. It codes for CASSLLPPGGRGYTF.

The rearrangement joins TRBV7-9 to TRBJ2-5, with TRBD2 matching over 7 bases. Germline V gives CDR1 SEHNR, CDR2 FQNEAQ (reference sequence). Trimming at V came to 4 bases and at J to 2 bases, leaving 4 bases not matched to a gene. CDR3 length equals 14 residues. The CDR3 reads CASSWGLSQETQYF. The CDR3 DNA reads TGTGCCAGCAGCTGGGGACTATCTCAAGAGACCCAGTACTTC. Full variable domain (outside the CDR3, taken from reference TRBV7-9 and TRBJ2-5): DTGVSQNPRHKITKRGQNVTFRCDPISEHNRLYWYRQTLGQGPEFLTYFQNEAQLEKSRLLSDRFSAERPKGSFSTLEIQRTEQGDSAMYLCASSWGLSQETQYFGPGTRLLVL.

This clone was detected only once. The chain couples TRBV3-1 (or the pseudogene TRBV3-2) to TRBJ1-5; possible D gene TRBD1, 5 bases. Germline V gene lookup returns CDR1 LGHDT and CDR2 YNNKEL (reference sequence). The V gene lost 4 bases and the J gene lost 6 bases, with 16 bases spanning the gap. This CDR3 comprises 15 residues. As DNA, the CDR3 is TGTGCCAGCAGCCCTAATGGCGGGGGAGGTCAGCCCCAGCATTTT. Protein sequence: CASSPNGGGGQPQHF.

This chain uses TRBV5-8 with TRBJ1-5, with no clear D. This CDR3 has 15 amino acids. V was clipped by 2 bases and J by 6 bases, with 15 bases between them. Germline CDR1 reads SGHTS; CDR2 reads YDEGEE. The DNA of the CDR3 is TGTGCCAGCAGCTTTGGGAGAATGGGCAGTCAGCCCCAGCATTTT. It translates to CASSFGRMGSQPQHF.

The J gene is TRBJ1-1, the V gene TRBV5-8, with D maybe TRBD1 (6 bases). CDR1 and CDR2 from the germline V gene are SGHTS and YDEGEE. This CDR3 contains 17 residues. The V end lost 2 bases, the J end lost 1 base, and 18 bases lay between the germline ends. This CDR3 reads CASSFDRPLRGNTEAFF. CDR3 nucleotides: TGTGCCAGCAGCTTTGACAGGCCCCTCCGGGGGAACACTGAAGCTTTCTTT.

The V call is TRBV4-1, the J call TRBJ2-2, with TRBD2 matching 10 bases. V dropped 1 base and J dropped 6; count of bases not matched to a gene: 5. This CDR3 spans 16 amino acids. Germline CDR1 is MGHRA and CDR2 is YSYEKL. CDR3 DNA: TGCGCCAGCAGCCAAGTAGCGGGGGGTTTCTCCGGGGAGCTGTTTTTT. Amino acid sequence: CASSQVAGGFSGELFF.

The chain combines TRBV19 with TRBJ2-5, with 11 bases matching TRBD2. Losses at the gene ends were 4 bases for V and 4 bases for J; bases not matched to a gene: 17. This CDR3 has 19 residues. The germline CDR1 and CDR2 sequences are LNHDA and SQIVND (reference sequence). CDR3: CASSTGTGRTSGSRETQYF. In DNA form, the CDR3 reads TGTGCCAGTAGTACCGGGACAGGGCGAACTAGCGGGAGTCGAGAGACCCAGTACTTC.

The rearrangement joins TRBV5-1 to TRBJ2-7; no clear D gene. This CDR3 contains 13 residues. Germline lookup yields CDR1 SGHRS and CDR2 YFSETQ. V lost 0 bases, J lost 4 bases, and 8 bases lay in between. CDR3: CASSLVESYEQYF. The CDR3 nucleotides are TGCGCCAGCAGCTTGGTAGAATCGTACGAGCAGTACTTC.

This clone appeared a single time. The chain has TRBV12-3 or TRBV12-4 and TRBJ1-2, with D tentatively TRBD1 (6 bases). The CDR3 extends over 11 amino acids. Trimming cost V 3 bases and J 11 bases, with 10 bases left between them. The CDR3 reads CASSFRQGYTF. The DNA for the CDR3 is TGTGCCAGCAGTTTCCGGCAGGGGTACACCTTC.

V usage is TRBV15 and J usage is TRBJ1-5; D remains ambiguous. The CDR3 has 14 amino acids. CDR1 is LNHNV, CDR2 YYDKDF, per germline (reference sequence). V lost 5 bases, J lost 1 base, and 9 bases lay in between. The CDR3 spells CATSADTSNQPQHF. CDR3 DNA sequence: TGTGCCACCAGCGCAGACACAAGCAATCAGCCCCAGCATTTT.

The CDR3 is CARRGTGPLSSGNTIYF. The CDR3 DNA is TGCGCCAGGAGGGGGACAGGGCCTTTATCCTCTGGAAACACCATATATTTT. V and J are TRBV10-1 and TRBJ1-3; 9 nucleotides match TRBD1. After removal of 9 bases from V and 0 bases from J, the junction contained 12 bases not matched to a gene. This CDR3 region has 17 residues. Germline V gene sequence: CDR1 WNHNN, CDR2 SYGVQD (reference sequence).

This clone has just one count. The chain has TRBV4-3 and TRBJ2-2; possible D gene TRBD1, 5 bases. V gave up 0 bases and J gave up 0 bases, with 20 bases separating them. The germline V gene has CDR1 LGHNA and CDR2 YSLEER. CDR3 length equals 20 residues. The CDR3 protein is CASSQDLPQGYYANTGELFF. The CDR3 DNA reads TGCGCCAGCAGCCAAGATCTACCCCAGGGTTACTATGCGAACACCGGGGAGCTGTTTTTT.

This chain connects TRBV7-9 to TRBJ2-7; perhaps TRBD1 as D (6 bases). CDR1 and CDR2 from the germline V gene are SEHNR and FQNEAQ (reference sequence). The CDR3 extends over 15 amino acids. The V end was cut by 4 bases, the J end by 5 bases, with 18 bases between. The CDR3 is CASSSAQGSGHEQYF. The DNA for the CDR3 is TGTGCCAGCAGCTCCGCACAGGGAAGTGGCCACGAGCAGTACTTC.

The rearrangement uses TRBV30 and TRBJ1-2; D might be TRBD1 (5 bases). Looked up from germline, CDR1 is GTSNPN and CDR2 is SVGIG (reference sequence). The CDR3 is made up of 13 amino acids. The V gene lost 5 bases and the J gene lost 4 bases, with 14 bases spanning the gap. The CDR3 DNA reads as TGTGCCTGGGAACGACAGACCTCCTATGGCTACACCTTC. Amino acids: CAWERQTSYGYTF.

The chain combines TRBV10-1 with TRBJ1-2; weak D call: TRBD1 (5 bases). The CDR3 has 13 residues. CDR1 and CDR2 from the germline V gene are WNHNN and SYGVQD (reference sequence). The V gene lost 4 bases and the J gene lost 3 bases, with 9 bases spanning the gap. As DNA, the CDR3 is TGCGCCAGCAGTGTTGACAGATACTATGGCTACACCTTC. It translates to CASSVDRYYGYTF.

The table lists this clone with a count of one. This chain's CDR3 is CASSSGAGLGWYF. The CDR3 bases are TGTGCCAGCAGCTCTGGGGCAGGGTTAGGGTGGTACTTC. The chain links TRBV5-4 to TRBJ2-4; D perhaps matches TRBD1 (5 bases). Germline loops: CDR1 SGHNT, CDR2 YYREEE (reference sequence). The CDR3 totals 13 residues. Trimming took off 3 bases at V and 15 bases at J, with 19 bases between the two ends.

The CDR3 DNA reads TGTGCCAGCAGTTATAGCCCAGGGACTGAAGCTTTCTTT. Its translation: CASSYSPGTEAFF. This chain uses TRBV7-3 with TRBJ1-1, with D maybe TRBD1 (5 bases). Germline CDR1 and CDR2: SGHTA and FQGTGA. V lost 6 bases, J lost 5 bases, and 13 bases lay in between. The CDR3 contains 13 residues.

This clone was detected only once. The rearrangement joins TRBV5-6 to TRBJ2-7, with 7 positions matching TRBD1. CDR3 length equals 14 residues. CDR1 is SGHDT and CDR2 is YYEEEE in the germline V gene. V shed 2 bases, J shed 6 bases, and the junction held 8 bases outside the gene matches. This chain's CDR3 is CASSFQGVKGEQYF. The DNA for the CDR3 is TGTGCCAGCAGCTTCCAGGGGGTAAAGGGCGAGCAGTACTTC. The full variable domain, in which reference TRBV5-6 and TRBJ2-7 provide the parts outside the CDR3, is DAGVTQSPTHLIKTRGQQVTLRCSPKSGHDTVSWYQQALGQGPQFIFQYYEEEERQRGNFPDRFSGHQFPNYSSELNVNALLLGDSALYLCASSFQGVKGEQYFGPGTRLTVT.

CDR3 sequence: CASSLVSGGPSVELFF. The CDR3 DNA follows: TGCGCCAGCAGCTTGGTATCCGGGGGGCCTAGTGTGGAACTGTTTTTT. The gene calls are TRBV5-1 and TRBJ1-4; TRBD1 might be the D (6 bases). CDR1 is SGHRS, CDR2 YFSETQ, per germline. The CDR3 sequence is 16 residues long. V was trimmed by 0 bases and J by 12 bases, leaving 21 bases between them.

V is TRBV9 and J is TRBJ2-1; TRBD1 is a possible D gene (5 bases). Germline assignment: CDR1 SGDLS and CDR2 YYNGEE. There are 14 residues in the CDR3. Trimming took 1 base from V and 4 from J, leaving 9 bases between them. CDR3 amino acids: CASSVTGVYNEQFF. As DNA, the CDR3 is TGTGCCAGCAGCGTAACAGGAGTTTACAATGAGCAGTTCTTC.